This T cell receptor (beta chain) was documented in a study of T cells in Graves' hyperthyroidism and ophthalmopathy. Study findings and constraints: Most expanded thyroid clonotypes above 0.001 also appeared in blood.

This clonotype was observed at least ten times. Its antigen remains unknown. V lost 3 bases to trimming and J lost 6 bases; unmatched junction nucleotides: 2. This CDR3 has 14 amino acids. CDR1 MDHEN and CDR2 SYDVKM come from the germline V gene. Amplified regions were TCR beta CDR3 sequences from RNA transcripts. First-round RT-PCR of the TCR CDR3 relied on the HTBI primer set. TCRdb reprocessed the multiplex PCR reads with MiXCR, giving one entry per CDR3 protein. The sample gives some 460,000 distinct CDR3 sequences, 15% to 18% of which show up once; about 14% is in the top ten. The chain employs TRBV28 and TRBJ2-1, with 10 bases identical to TRBD2. The TCR was taken from a woman aged 18-30 years with Graves' hyperthyroidism. Sequencing used blood. The CDR3 spells CASSFWTSGNEQFF. In DNA, the CDR3 is TGTGCCAGCAGTTTCTGGACTAGCGGCAATGAGCAGTTCTTC.